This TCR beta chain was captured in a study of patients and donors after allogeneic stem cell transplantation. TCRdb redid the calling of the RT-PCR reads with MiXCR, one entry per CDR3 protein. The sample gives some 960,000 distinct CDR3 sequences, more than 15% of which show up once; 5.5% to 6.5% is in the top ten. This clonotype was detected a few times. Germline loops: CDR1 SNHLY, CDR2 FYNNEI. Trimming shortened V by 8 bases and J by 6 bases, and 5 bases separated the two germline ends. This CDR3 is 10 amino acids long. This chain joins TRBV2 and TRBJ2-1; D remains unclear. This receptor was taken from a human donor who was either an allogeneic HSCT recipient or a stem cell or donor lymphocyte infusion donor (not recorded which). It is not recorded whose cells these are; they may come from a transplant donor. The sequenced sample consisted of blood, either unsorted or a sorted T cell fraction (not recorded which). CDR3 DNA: TGTGCCAGCCACATCAATGAGCAGTTCTTC. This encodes CASHINEQFF.